A single T cell receptor (beta chain) is shown here with its context. Sequencing used immunoSEQ multiplex PCR; TCRdb keeps in-frame clones, though not all of them. There are a few hundred thousand clones in the sample; 80% to 90% occur only once, and approximately 4% lies in the top ten. The CDR3 loop spans 15 amino acids. The germline V gene has CDR1 LNHDA and CDR2 SQIVND (reference sequence). V was pared by 4 bases and J by 3 bases, with 6 bases of the junction left unmatched. All recovered Cohort 3 donors got two negative PCRs, got clearance, or saw symptom resolution. This entry belongs to a study of blood T cell repertoires in COVID-19. Study-level background: Sources were T cells, B-cell-depleted T cells, or PBMCs; the material itself was cDNA or gDNA.

Sequenced input: PBMCs or T cells enriched from blood (not recorded which). This clonotype was sampled from a woman aged 25 to 45 who had recovered from COVID-19. The rearrangement uses TRBV19 and TRBJ1-2; 9 bases map to TRBD1. The CDR3 sequence: CASSTLGDRDYGYTF. CDR3 DNA: TGTGCCAGTAGTACTCTTGGGGACAGGGACTATGGCTACACCTTC.